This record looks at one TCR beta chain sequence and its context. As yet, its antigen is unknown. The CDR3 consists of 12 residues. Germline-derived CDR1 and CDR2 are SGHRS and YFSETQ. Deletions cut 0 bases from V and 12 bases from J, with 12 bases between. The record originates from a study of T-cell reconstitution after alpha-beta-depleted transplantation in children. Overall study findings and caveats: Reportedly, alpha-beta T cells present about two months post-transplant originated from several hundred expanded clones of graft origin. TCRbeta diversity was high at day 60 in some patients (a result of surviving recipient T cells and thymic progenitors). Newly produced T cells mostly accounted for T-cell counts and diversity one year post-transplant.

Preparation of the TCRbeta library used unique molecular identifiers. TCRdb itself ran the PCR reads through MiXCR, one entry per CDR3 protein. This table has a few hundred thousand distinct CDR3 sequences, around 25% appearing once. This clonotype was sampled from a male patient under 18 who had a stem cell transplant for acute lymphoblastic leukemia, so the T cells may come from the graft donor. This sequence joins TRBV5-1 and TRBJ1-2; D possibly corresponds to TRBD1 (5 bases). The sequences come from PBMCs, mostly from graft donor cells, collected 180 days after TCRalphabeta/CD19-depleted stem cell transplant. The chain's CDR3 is CASSLGQWGDTF. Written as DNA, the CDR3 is TGCGCCAGCAGCTTGGGCCAGTGGGGCGACACCTTC.